Listed below are T cell receptor beta chains from one sample, sequenced in a study of blood T cell repertoires in COVID-19. Sequencing used immunoSEQ multiplex PCR; TCRdb keeps in-frame clones, though not all of them. The sample has 110,000 to 150,000 clones; around 79% are singletons. Sequenced: peripheral blood. Receptor source: a man between 50 and 59 years old with active or convalescent COVID-19. The CDR3 runs from the conserved cysteine through the conserved F or W. D genes are given only for firm matches. Not every row has a clone size; where given, it reads once, few, many or a size class.

d_gene: NA; j_gene: TRBJ2-7; v_gene: TRBV9; abundance: NA; CDR3aa: CASSGGWGLSYEQYF; CDR3nt: TGTGCCAGCAGCGGTGGGTGGGGGCTCTCCTACGAGCAGTACTTC
d_gene: TRBD2; j_gene: TRBJ2-2; v_gene: TRBV3-1/TRBV3-2; abundance: NA; CDR3aa: CASSRKTRTSGNTGELFF; CDR3nt: TGTGCCAGCAGCCGTAAAACTCGGACTAGCGGGAACACCGGGGAGCTGTTTTTT
d_gene: TRBD2; j_gene: TRBJ2-2; v_gene: TRBV7-6; abundance: NA; CDR3aa: CASSLGLAGGPTGELFF; CDR3nt: TGTGCCAGCAGCTTAGGCCTAGCGGGAGGGCCCACCGGGGAGCTGTTTTTT
d_gene: NA; j_gene: TRBJ2-5; v_gene: TRBV18; abundance: NA; CDR3aa: CASSGPLETQYF; CDR3nt: TGTGCCAGCTCAGGGCCGTTGGAGACCCAGTACTTC
d_gene: NA; j_gene: TRBJ2-5; v_gene: TRBV24-1; abundance: NA; CDR3aa: CATTIRRGETQYF; CDR3nt: TGTGCCACCACGATAAGGCGCGGAGAGACCCAGTACTTC
d_gene: TRBD2; j_gene: TRBJ2-1; v_gene: TRBV10-3; abundance: NA; CDR3aa: CAISSDTSGRGAYNEQFF; CDR3nt: TGTGCCATCAGTTCCGACACTAGCGGGAGAGGGGCCTACAATGAGCAGTTCTTC
d_gene: TRBD1; j_gene: TRBJ2-7; v_gene: TRBV5-1; abundance: NA; CDR3aa: CASPRGQGNEQYF; CDR3nt: TGCGCCAGCCCCCGGGGACAGGGGAACGAGCAGTACTTC
d_gene: TRBD1; j_gene: TRBJ1-4; v_gene: TRBV5-1; abundance: NA; CDR3aa: CASSLGQGDEKLFF; CDR3nt: TGCGCCAGCAGCTTGGGACAGGGAGATGAAAAACTGTTTTTT
d_gene: TRBD2; j_gene: TRBJ2-7; v_gene: TRBV11-2; abundance: NA; CDR3aa: CASSQGRLAGDEQYF; CDR3nt: TGTGCCAGCAGCCAAGGGAGACTAGCGGGAGACGAGCAGTACTTC
d_gene: NA; j_gene: TRBJ2-7; v_gene: TRBV13; abundance: once; CDR3aa: CASSFDRTSYEQYF; CDR3nt: TGTGCCAGCAGCTTCGACAGGACATCCTACGAGCAGTACTTC
d_gene: TRBD1; j_gene: TRBJ2-1; v_gene: TRBV9; abundance: NA; CDR3aa: CASSVGDRSENEQFF; CDR3nt: TGTGCCAGCAGCGTAGGGGACAGAAGCGAGAATGAGCAGTTCTTC
d_gene: NA; j_gene: TRBJ1-4; v_gene: TRBV27; abundance: few; CDR3aa: CASSFVANEKLFF; CDR3nt: TGTGCCAGCAGTTTCGTGGCAAATGAAAAACTGTTTTTT
d_gene: TRBD1; j_gene: TRBJ2-5; v_gene: TRBV29-1; abundance: NA; CDR3aa: CSIRTGQETQYF; CDR3nt: TGCAGCATTCGGACAGGCCAAGAGACCCAGTACTTC
d_gene: TRBD1; j_gene: TRBJ1-3; v_gene: TRBV9; abundance: NA; CDR3aa: CASSPDGQGSGNTIYF; CDR3nt: TGTGCCAGCAGCCCAGACGGACAGGGATCCGGAAACACCATATATTTT
d_gene: NA; j_gene: TRBJ1-2; v_gene: TRBV5-6; abundance: once; CDR3aa: CASSSGTNYGYTF; CDR3nt: TGTGCCAGCAGCTCCGGGACAAACTATGGCTACACCTTC
d_gene: NA; j_gene: TRBJ2-6; v_gene: TRBV27; abundance: NA; CDR3aa: CARPKRHHSGANVLTF; CDR3nt: TGTGCCAGACCTAAACGACACCACTCTGGGGCCAACGTCCTGACTTTC
d_gene: NA; j_gene: TRBJ2-3; v_gene: TRBV12-5; abundance: NA; CDR3aa: CASGLGTSSTDTQYF; CDR3nt: TGTGCTAGTGGTTTAGGGACATCTAGCACAGATACGCAGTATTTT
d_gene: NA; j_gene: TRBJ1-2; v_gene: TRBV27; abundance: NA; CDR3aa: CASSLWGRDYGYTF; CDR3nt: TGTGCCAGCAGTTTATGGGGCAGGGACTATGGCTACACCTTC
d_gene: TRBD2; j_gene: TRBJ2-1; v_gene: TRBV10-3; abundance: NA; CDR3aa: CAIRSGTSGTQGSINEQFF; CDR3nt: TGTGCCATCAGGTCCGGGACTAGCGGGACCCAAGGATCTATCAATGAGCAGTTCTTC
d_gene: NA; j_gene: TRBJ2-2; v_gene: TRBV6-1; abundance: few; CDR3aa: CASSEWRAATGELFF; CDR3nt: TGTGCCAGCAGTGAATGGAGGGCCGCCACCGGGGAGCTGTTTTTT
d_gene: NA; j_gene: TRBJ1-5; v_gene: TRBV28; abundance: once; CDR3aa: CASSSAGSNQPQHF; CDR3nt: TGTGCCAGCAGTTCGGCGGGCAGCAATCAGCCCCAGCATTTT
d_gene: NA; j_gene: TRBJ2-6; v_gene: TRBV11-2; abundance: NA; CDR3aa: CASSLAVTGANVLTF; CDR3nt: TGTGCCAGCAGCTTAGCAGTAACCGGGGCCAACGTCCTGACTTTC
d_gene: TRBD1; j_gene: TRBJ1-6; v_gene: TRBV4-2; abundance: NA; CDR3aa: CASSKTGTGVSGNSPLHF; CDR3nt: TGTGCCAGCAGCAAAACCGGGACAGGAGTCTCCGGGAATTCACCCCTCCACTTT
d_gene: NA; j_gene: TRBJ1-4; v_gene: TRBV20-1; abundance: NA; CDR3aa: CSASRGLGQTNEKLFF; CDR3nt: TGCAGTGCTAGTAGGGGTCTGGGACAAACTAATGAAAAACTGTTTTTT
d_gene: NA; j_gene: TRBJ2-7; v_gene: TRBV27; abundance: NA; CDR3aa: CASSLRDNTYEQYF; CDR3nt: TGTGCCAGCAGTTTGAGGGACAACACCTACGAGCAGTACTTC
d_gene: NA; j_gene: TRBJ2-3; v_gene: TRBV6-5; abundance: NA; CDR3aa: CASSYLRGGWTDTQYF; CDR3nt: TGTGCCAGCAGTTACCTCCGTGGGGGGTGGACAGATACGCAGTATTTT
d_gene: NA; j_gene: TRBJ1-2; v_gene: TRBV28; abundance: NA; CDR3aa: CASSPTPDSTASYTF; CDR3nt: TGTGCCAGCAGCCCGACCCCCGACAGTACGGCCAGCTACACCTTC
d_gene: NA; j_gene: TRBJ1-3; v_gene: TRBV5-8; abundance: NA; CDR3aa: CASSLGRISGNTIYF; CDR3nt: TGTGCCAGCAGCTTGGGGAGGATCTCTGGAAACACCATATATTTT
d_gene: TRBD2; j_gene: TRBJ2-1; v_gene: TRBV30; abundance: NA; CDR3aa: CAWILAGGSEQFF; CDR3nt: TGTGCCTGGATACTAGCGGGAGGCAGTGAGCAGTTCTTC
d_gene: TRBD1; j_gene: TRBJ1-1; v_gene: TRBV7-3; abundance: NA; CDR3aa: CASSLIGQGKPNTEAFF; CDR3nt: TGTGCCAGCAGCTTAATAGGACAGGGTAAGCCGAACACTGAAGCTTTCTTT
d_gene: NA; j_gene: TRBJ1-1; v_gene: TRBV18; abundance: NA; CDR3aa: CASSIGSQRDTEAFF; CDR3nt: TGTGCCAGCTCAATCGGCTCTCAGCGTGACACTGAAGCTTTCTTT
d_gene: NA; j_gene: TRBJ1-3; v_gene: TRBV15; abundance: NA; CDR3aa: CATSRVVDIGNTIYF; CDR3nt: TGTGCCACCAGCAGAGTAGTCGACATCGGAAACACCATATATTTT
d_gene: NA; j_gene: TRBJ1-3; v_gene: TRBV5-4; abundance: NA; CDR3aa: CASSLGTGSGNTIYF; CDR3nt: TGTGCCAGCAGCTTGGGGACTGGCTCTGGAAACACCATATATTTT
d_gene: TRBD1; j_gene: TRBJ1-6; v_gene: TRBV5-1; abundance: NA; CDR3aa: CASSVSHGQGQNSPLHF; CDR3nt: TGCGCCAGCAGCGTTTCCCACGGACAGGGGCAGAATTCACCCCTCCACTTT
d_gene: NA; j_gene: TRBJ1-1; v_gene: TRBV6-5; abundance: NA; CDR3aa: CASSYYTGGTEAFF; CDR3nt: TGTGCCAGCAGTTACTATACGGGGGGCACTGAAGCTTTCTTT
d_gene: NA; j_gene: TRBJ1-2; v_gene: TRBV30; abundance: NA; CDR3aa: CAWSVQGLSSNYGYTF; CDR3nt: TGTGCCTGGAGTGTACAGGGCCTCTCCTCTAACTATGGCTACACCTTC
d_gene: NA; j_gene: TRBJ2-7; v_gene: TRBV7-2; abundance: few; CDR3aa: CASSPRWGAYEQYF; CDR3nt: TGTGCCAGCAGCCCTAGGTGGGGGGCCTACGAGCAGTACTTC
d_gene: TRBD2; j_gene: TRBJ2-3; v_gene: TRBV7-2; abundance: NA; CDR3aa: CASSLAIAGGGDTQYF; CDR3nt: TGTGCCAGCAGCTTAGCTATAGCGGGAGGTGGAGATACGCAGTATTTT
d_gene: TRBD2; j_gene: TRBJ2-1; v_gene: TRBV28; abundance: NA; CDR3aa: CASSFQAGGSYNEQFF; CDR3nt: TGTGCCAGCAGTTTTCAAGCGGGAGGGAGCTACAATGAGCAGTTCTTC
d_gene: TRBD1; j_gene: TRBJ2-3; v_gene: TRBV4-1; abundance: NA; CDR3aa: CASSQVQGGTDTQYF; CDR3nt: TGCGCCAGCAGCCAAGTTCAGGGGGGCACAGATACGCAGTATTTT
d_gene: TRBD1; j_gene: TRBJ2-3; v_gene: TRBV14; abundance: few; CDR3aa: CASSQGFRGPTDTQYF; CDR3nt: TGTGCCAGCAGCCAAGGTTTCAGGGGGCCCACAGATACGCAGTATTTT
d_gene: NA; j_gene: TRBJ2-3; v_gene: TRBV2; abundance: NA; CDR3aa: CASKQGYTDTQYF; CDR3nt: TGTGCCAGCAAGCAGGGGTACACAGATACGCAGTATTTT
d_gene: TRBD1; j_gene: TRBJ1-2; v_gene: TRBV5-4; abundance: NA; CDR3aa: CASSLQGAGYTF; CDR3nt: TGTGCCAGCAGCTTGCAGGGGGCAGGCTACACCTTC
d_gene: NA; j_gene: TRBJ2-1; v_gene: TRBV9; abundance: NA; CDR3aa: CASSVAGWNNEQFF; CDR3nt: TGTGCCAGCAGCGTAGCGGGGTGGAACAATGAGCAGTTCTTC
d_gene: TRBD1; j_gene: TRBJ1-2; v_gene: TRBV5-6; abundance: NA; CDR3aa: CASSSRQGPDGYTF; CDR3nt: TGTGCCAGCAGCTCGAGACAGGGTCCCGATGGCTACACCTTC